A single sample is the source of the 30 T cell receptor beta chains below, sequenced in a study of OX40 agonist ivuxolimab in advanced cancers. Libraries were constructed by the immunoSEQ multiplex PCR assay. Drawn from immuneACCESS, this table holds only the in-frame rearrangements with V and J called that TCRdb kept. Clones are partly lost; checked studies trace under half to an unresolved V gene and leave the rest unexplained. The sample data list about 49,000 clones, and around 85% of these were observed just once. The top ten hold roughly 20% of the sample. The starting material was CD4+ or CD8+ T cells sorted from blood, obtained in a trial of the OX40 agonist ivuxolimab. The receptor source for this set is an adult with an advanced solid tumor such as melanoma, head and neck, liver or kidney cancer.

V and J are TRBV7-6 and TRBJ1-3, with D maybe TRBD1 (6 bases). V was shortened by 4 bases and J by 0 bases, with 10 bases between the two germline ends. The germline V gene encodes CDR1 SGHVS and CDR2 FNYEAQ. This CDR3 is 15 amino acids long. The CDR3 sequence: CASSSMDSSGNTIYF. The CDR3 bases are TGTGCCAGCAGCTCGATGGACAGCTCTGGAAACACCATATATTTT.

The CDR3 coding sequence is TGTGCCAGCAGCTCTTCACAGAAACCCTATAATTCACCCCTCCACTTT. This codes for CASSSSQKPYNSPLHF. This rearrangement joins TRBV7-9 to TRBJ1-6, with unresolved D. Germline CDR1 reads SEHNR; CDR2 reads FQNEAQ (reference sequence). The CDR3 is 16 amino acids. V lost 4 bases and J lost 2, with 12 bases in between.

The gene calls are TRBV5-1 and TRBJ2-7; 7 bases match TRBD1. From germline, CDR1 is SGHRS and CDR2 YFSETQ. The J segment lost 3 bases and the V segment lost 4 bases, leaving 7 bases of the junction unmatched. CDR3 length: 14 amino acids. CDR3 amino acids: CASSPGAGGYEQYF. DNA for the CDR3: TGCGCCAGCAGCCCCGGGGCAGGGGGCTACGAGCAGTACTTC.

This clone was observed once. This chain joins TRBV5-6 and TRBJ2-2; D not certain. The CDR3 is 14 amino acids. V was pared by 4 bases and J by 6 bases, with 13 bases between. Looked up from germline, CDR1 is SGHDT and CDR2 is YYEEEE. The CDR3 protein is CASSPGVRAGELFF. The DNA for the CDR3 is TGTGCCAGCAGCCCTGGTGTTCGGGCCGGGGAGCTGTTTTTT.

V is TRBV19 and J is TRBJ1-2; possibly TRBD1 for D (5 bases). From germline, CDR1 is LNHDA and CDR2 SQIVND (reference sequence). The V end lost 0 bases, the J end lost 10 bases, and 15 bases lay between the germline ends. This CDR3 is built from 14 residues. The CDR3 loop reads CASSIDPLDRSYTF. The CDR3, as DNA: TGTGCCAGTAGTATAGATCCCCTCGACAGATCCTACACCTTC.

This rearrangement joins TRBV4-3 to TRBJ1-1; D may be TRBD1 (5 bases). CDR1 is LGHNA, CDR2 YSLEER, per germline. The CDR3 has 14 residues. With 4 bases removed from V and 10 bases from J, the gap between germline ends came to 19 bases. CDR3 loop: CASSPGTSLLGAFF. The CDR3 DNA reads as TGCGCCAGCAGCCCCGGGACCTCACTTCTCGGAGCTTTCTTT.

The V and J genes are TRBV5-6 and TRBJ2-6; 7 bases are shared with TRBD2. The CDR3 is 15 residues long. Germline CDR1 reads SGHDT; CDR2 reads YYEEEE. J gave up 4 bases and V 4 bases, and 5 bases lay outside the gene matches. The CDR3 nucleotides read TGTGCCAGCAGCGGGAGGGGATCAGGGGCCAACGTCCTGACTTTC. This gives the protein CASSGRGSGANVLTF. The whole variable domain, remainder taken from reference TRBV5-6 and TRBJ2-6, is DAGVTQSPTHLIKTRGQQVTLRCSPKSGHDTVSWYQQALGQGPQFIFQYYEEEERQRGNFPDRFSGHQFPNYSSELNVNALLLGDSALYLCASSGRGSGANVLTFGAGSRLTVL.

In DNA, the CDR3 is TGCGCCAGCAGCTTAACAGGGACAACTAATGAAAAACTGTTTTTT. It codes for CASSLTGTTNEKLFF. This chain uses TRBV5-1 with TRBJ1-4, with a tentative D call TRBD1 (6 bases). The CDR3 length is 15 residues. The germline CDR1 and CDR2 sequences are SGHRS and YFSETQ. Trimming pared 2 bases from V and 0 bases from J, leaving 8 bases between.

This chain connects TRBV27 to TRBJ1-4; D possibly corresponds to TRBD1 (6 bases). V was cut by 2 bases and J by 5 bases, with 9 bases left in between. From germline, CDR1 is MNHEY and CDR2 SMNVEV (reference sequence). CDR3 length: 14 amino acids. This chain's CDR3 is CASSLGQGNEKLFF. As DNA, the CDR3 is TGTGCCAGCAGTTTAGGGCAGGGGAATGAAAAACTGTTTTTT. Full variable domain (missing parts from reference TRBV27 and TRBJ1-4): EAQVTQNPRYLITVTGKKLTVTCSQNMNHEYMSWYRQDPGLGLRQIYYSMNVEVTDKGDVPEGYKVSRKEKRNFPLILESPSPNQTSLYFCASSLGQGNEKLFFGSGTQLSVL.

The chain uses TRBV7-6 and TRBJ2-1; D might be TRBD2 (5 bases). Trimming took 4 bases from V and 8 from J, leaving 12 bases between them. The CDR3 length is 13 residues. Germline CDR1 and CDR2: SGHVS and FNYEAQ. CDR3 sequence: CASSSSRTYEQFF. Here the CDR3 DNA reads TGTGCCAGCAGCTCCTCCCGGACTTATGAGCAGTTCTTC.

The chain recombines TRBV9 with TRBJ2-3; D not resolved. This CDR3 contains 13 residues. Trimming took off 0 bases at V and 4 bases at J, with 6 bases between the two ends. Germline V gives CDR1 SGDLS, CDR2 YYNGEE. The CDR3 region is CASSVEDPDTQYF. The CDR3 coding sequence is TGTGCCAGCAGCGTAGAAGACCCAGATACGCAGTATTTT.

V gene TRBV14 combines with J gene TRBJ1-1; no clear D gene. CDR1 is SGHDN and CDR2 is FVKESK in the germline V gene. The V end was cut by 1 base, the J end by 4 bases, with 13 bases between. The CDR3 extends over 15 amino acids. This CDR3 reads CASSQGRRISTEAFF. The CDR3 DNA is TGTGCCAGCAGCCAAGGGCGGAGGATTTCCACTGAAGCTTTCTTT. The full variable domain, with the rest looked up from reference TRBV14 and TRBJ1-1, is EAGVTQFPSHSVIEKGQTVTLRCDPISGHDNLYWYRRVMGKEIKFLLHFVKESKQDESGMPNNRFLAERTGGTYSTLKVQPAELEDSGVYFCASSQGRRISTEAFFGQGTRLTVV.

V is TRBV12-5 and J is TRBJ1-1, with 11 bases fitting TRBD1. Germline trimming cut 1 base from V and 5 bases from J; bases unmatched to any gene: 0. Germline lookup yields CDR1 LGHNT and CDR2 FRNRAP. CDR3 length: 14 amino acids. The CDR3 here is CASGLGDRGTEAFF. The CDR3 coding sequence is TGTGCTAGTGGTTTGGGGGACAGGGGGACTGAAGCTTTCTTT.

This clone was observed once. This chain joins TRBV29-1 and TRBJ1-4; D gene ambiguous. The CDR3 length is 14 residues. With 0 bases removed from V and 0 bases from J, the gap between germline ends came to 5 bases. Per the germline V gene, CDR1 is SQVTM and CDR2 is ANQGSEA. The CDR3 reads CSVEDSATNEKLFF. In DNA form, the CDR3 reads TGCAGCGTTGAAGATTCTGCAACTAATGAAAAACTGTTTTTT.

The rearrangement links TRBV6-6 to TRBJ2-7; D unresolved. V dropped 0 bases and J dropped 3 bases, with 9 bases sitting between them. The CDR3 contains 14 residues. Per germline, CDR1 MNHNY and CDR2 SVGAGI (reference sequence). CDR3 nucleotide sequence: TGTGCCAGCAGTTACTCTGCCTTTAGCTACGAGCAGTACGTC. Encoded protein: CASSYSAFSYEQYV.

By sample fraction, this clone is medium-sized. Different DNA sequences within this sample yield the same CDR3. The V gene is TRBV19, the J gene TRBJ1-1; D remains unclear. CDR1 and CDR2 (germline): LNHDA, SQIVND (reference sequence). The CDR3 consists of 13 residues. V was trimmed by 3 bases and J by 5 bases, leaving 10 bases between them. In DNA form, the CDR3 reads TGTGCCAGTAGTATCGGGGAAGGGACTGAAGCTTTCTTT. Amino acids: CASSIGEGTEAFF.

The chain joins TRBV7-2 to TRBJ2-7, with TRBD1 matching 7 bases. The V gene end was trimmed by 1 base and the J gene end by 1 base; junction bases not matched to a gene: 1. Germline CDR1 and CDR2: SGHTA and FQGNSA. The CDR3 totals 14 residues. CDR3 sequence: CASSLEQGSYEQYF. Here the CDR3 DNA reads TGTGCCAGCAGCTTAGAACAGGGGTCCTACGAGCAGTACTTC.

This chain joins TRBV28 and TRBJ1-1; possibly TRBD1 for D (5 bases). CDR1 is MDHEN and CDR2 is SYDVKM in the germline V gene. The CDR3 covers 16 residues. Trimming took 6 bases from V and 0 from J, leaving 17 bases between them. CDR3 region: CASRLLSEGLNTEAFF. CDR3 nucleotide sequence: TGTGCCAGCAGGCTTTTATCAGAGGGACTGAACACTGAAGCTTTCTTT.

V usage is TRBV30 and J usage is TRBJ1-4; D remains ambiguous. The CDR3 contains 12 residues. Trimming pared 4 bases from V and 2 bases from J, leaving 5 bases between. Germline V CDR1 and CDR2: GTSNPN, SVGIG (reference sequence). CDR3 amino acids: CAWTPTNEKLFF. The CDR3 DNA reads TGTGCCTGGACACCGACTAATGAAAAACTGTTTTTT.

The chain combines TRBV10-3 with TRBJ2-2; possibly TRBD2 for D (6 bases). Per the germline V gene, CDR1 is ENHRY and CDR2 is SYGVKD. CDR3 length: 18 amino acids. Trimming cost V 3 bases and J 1 base, with 18 bases left between them. The CDR3 DNA is TGTGCCATCAGTGACCCTTTCGGGGCGGGGAGGAACACCGGGGAGCTGTTTTTT. This codes for CAISDPFGAGRNTGELFF.

The chain uses TRBV28 and TRBJ1-2; D is unresolved. This CDR3 is built from 14 residues. V lost 2 bases and J lost 4, with 11 bases in between. CDR1 MDHEN and CDR2 SYDVKM come from the germline V gene. CDR3: CASSLQASAYGYTF. CDR3 DNA: TGTGCCAGCAGTTTACAGGCGAGTGCCTATGGCTACACCTTC.

The CDR3 is CASSQWGPGSEAFF. As DNA, the CDR3 is TGCGCCAGCAGCCAATGGGGCCCGGGCTCTGAAGCTTTCTTT. The chain is built from TRBV4-1 and TRBJ1-1, with a weak D call TRBD1 (5 bases). Germline CDR1 MGHRA, CDR2 YSYEKL. This CDR3 has 14 amino acids. With 2 bases removed from V and 6 bases from J, the gap between germline ends came to 13 bases.

The chain couples TRBV4-3 to TRBJ1-5; 11 bases agree with TRBD1. Unmatched junction bases numbered 5, after V lost 4 bases and J lost 9 bases. Looked up from germline, CDR1 is LGHNA and CDR2 is YSLEER. This CDR3 region has 14 residues. The CDR3 region is CASSPGTGGGPQHF. CDR3 nucleotides: TGCGCCAGCAGCCCCGGGACAGGGGGAGGGCCCCAGCATTTT.

This sequence joins TRBV9 and TRBJ1-1, with TRBD1 identical over 9 bases. Germline V gene lookup returns CDR1 SGDLS and CDR2 YYNGEE. CDR3 length: 17 residues. Trimming cost V 4 bases and J 2 bases; bases outside gene matches: 12. In DNA form, the CDR3 reads TGTGCCAGCAGCCGATCGGGGACAGGGATGGGCAACACTGAAGCTTTCTTT. Its protein is CASSRSGTGMGNTEAFF. Variable domain in full (rest from reference TRBV9 and TRBJ1-1): DSGVTQTPKHLITATGQRVTLRCSPRSGDLSVYWYQQSLDQGLQFLIQYYNGEERAKGNILERFSAQQFPDLHSELNLSSLELGDSALYFCASSRSGTGMGNTEAFFGQGTRLTVV.

This chain joins TRBV7-6 and TRBJ2-2, with 9 bases identical to TRBD1. The V gene end was trimmed by 5 bases and the J gene end by 0 bases; junction bases not matched to a gene: 7. Germline CDR1 reads SGHVS; CDR2 reads FNYEAQ. This CDR3 region has 17 residues. CDR3 sequence reads: CASSLDRGKTNTGELFF. CDR3 in DNA: TGTGCCAGCAGCCTGGACAGGGGCAAAACGAACACCGGGGAGCTGTTTTTT.

V gene TRBV4-2 combines with J gene TRBJ2-1; D is possibly TRBD2 (5 bases). From germline, CDR1 is LGHNA and CDR2 YNFKEQ. CDR3 length: 13 amino acids. V dropped 4 bases and J dropped 10 bases, with 14 bases sitting between them. In DNA form, the CDR3 reads TGTGCCAGCAGCCTAAGGCGAGTAGCGGAGCAGTTCTTC. Protein sequence: CASSLRRVAEQFF.

The rearrangement joins TRBV14 to TRBJ2-1, with 8 nucleotides matching TRBD2. The CDR3 covers 19 residues. Trimming at V came to 1 base and at J to 0 bases, leaving 11 bases not matched to a gene. Germline V gives CDR1 SGHDN, CDR2 FVKESK. In DNA form, the CDR3 reads TGTGCCAGCAGCCAAGCCATCCTTAGCGGGACGAGCTCCTACAATGAGCAGTTCTTC. Protein: CASSQAILSGTSSYNEQFF.

The V gene is TRBV4-1, the J gene TRBJ2-1, with D possibly matching TRBD2 (6 bases). V dropped 4 bases and J dropped 7 bases, with 23 bases sitting between them. The length of the CDR3 is 17 residues. Germline loops: CDR1 MGHRA, CDR2 YSYEKL. The CDR3 bases are TGCGCCAGCAGCCTCAGGTCGGGAGCAGCAGCATTTAATGAGCAGTTCTTC. Translation gives CASSLRSGAAAFNEQFF.

The chain carries TRBV7-2 and TRBJ2-5; 11 bases are shared with TRBD2. There are 16 residues in the CDR3. V lost 2 bases, J lost 5 bases, and 7 bases stayed unmatched. From germline, CDR1 is SGHTA and CDR2 FQGNSA. In DNA form, the CDR3 reads TGTGCCAGCAGCTTATTTAGCGGGGGGGCAAGGGAGACCCAGTACTTC. Protein product: CASSLFSGGARETQYF.

V gene TRBV6-5 combines with J gene TRBJ2-1; 9 nucleotides line up with TRBD2. CDR3 length: 15 residues. V lost 0 bases to trimming and J lost 6 bases; unmatched junction nucleotides: 3. Germline V lookup: CDR1 MNHEY, CDR2 SVGAGI. The CDR3 region has the DNA TGTGCCAGCAGTTACTCGGGACTAGCCCTCAATGAGCAGTTCTTC. It codes for CASSYSGLALNEQFF.